This entry lists 20 T cell receptor beta chains sequenced from one sample in a study of T-cell reconstitution after alpha-beta-depleted transplantation in children. The TCRbeta library incorporated unique molecular identifiers. TCRdb re-called the PCR reads with MiXCR, one entry per CDR3 protein. The sample has 300,000 to 350,000 distinct CDR3 sequences; around 20% are singletons. The material sequenced was PBMCs, mostly from graft donor cells, taken 180 days after TCRalphabeta/CD19-depleted stem cell transplant. The receptors shown here come from a male patient under 18 who had a stem cell transplant for acute lymphoblastic leukemia, so the T cells may come from the graft donor.

This clonotype was detected ten times or more. The chain uses TRBV29-1 and TRBJ2-3; no clear D. The CDR3 sequence is 11 residues long. Trimming shortened V by 4 bases and J by 3 bases, and 5 bases separated the two germline ends. The germline CDR1 and CDR2 sequences are SQVTM and ANQGSEA. The CDR3 loop reads CSVAQTDTQYF. As DNA, the CDR3 is TGCAGCGTTGCTCAGACAGATACGCAGTATTTT.

A few counts support this clonotype. The J gene is TRBJ2-3, the V gene TRBV7-9; D is unresolved. CDR3 length: 15 amino acids. V lost 7 bases and J lost 2, with 16 bases in between. Germline CDR1 reads SEHNR; CDR2 reads FQNEAQ (reference sequence). The CDR3: CASTSPVGSTDTQYF. CDR3 coding DNA: TGTGCCAGCACCTCACCCGTGGGGTCCACAGATACGCAGTATTTT. The whole variable domain, filled in from reference TRBV7-9 and TRBJ2-3, reads DTGVSQNPRHKITKRGQNVTFRCDPISEHNRLYWYRQTLGQGPEFLTYFQNEAQLEKSRLLSDRFSAERPKGSFSTLEIQRTEQGDSAMYLCASTSPVGSTDTQYFGPGTRLTVL.

The V and J genes are TRBV7-9 and TRBJ2-7; D not certain. Trimming took 1 base from V and 1 from J, leaving 8 bases between them. CDR1 and CDR2 (germline): SEHNR, FQNEAQ (reference sequence). The CDR3 length is 14 residues. CDR3 region: CASSLGRPSYEQYF. In DNA, the CDR3 is TGTGCCAGCAGCTTAGGAAGGCCTTCCTACGAGCAGTACTTC.

The rearrangement links TRBV12-3 or TRBV12-4 to TRBJ2-7, with TRBD1 matching 8 bases. This CDR3 is 14 amino acids long. Trimming at V came to 4 bases and at J to 2 bases, leaving 4 bases not matched to a gene. The DNA for the CDR3 is TGTGCCAGCAGTTCGATGGACAGGGCCTACGAGCAGTACTTC. It specifies CASSSMDRAYEQYF.

This clonotype was seen only a few times. The chain employs TRBV12-3 or TRBV12-4 and TRBJ1-4; D is unresolved. V lost 1 base, J lost 4 bases, and 7 bases lay in between. The CDR3 is 14 amino acids. This CDR3 reads CASSLGLLNEKLFF. The CDR3 DNA sequence: TGTGCCAGCAGTTTAGGTCTCCTTAATGAAAAACTGTTTTTT.

This clonotype appeared a few times. The CDR3 region has the DNA TGTGCCAGCAGCCCCACCGGGGAGCTGTTTTTT. Translating it yields CASSPTGELFF. The chain joins TRBV7-9 to TRBJ2-2; no reliable D call. This CDR3 spans 11 amino acids. Trimming shortened V by 5 bases and J by 4 bases, and 2 bases separated the two germline ends. Germline values: CDR1 SEHNR, CDR2 FQNEAQ (reference sequence).

The rearrangement links TRBV7-2 to TRBJ2-1; 12 bases are a match to TRBD2. The length of the CDR3 is 19 residues. Trimming cost V 5 bases and J 3 bases; bases outside gene matches: 14. CDR1 is SGHTA, CDR2 FQGNSA, per germline. The CDR3 region has the DNA TGTGCCAGCAGCCGACTAGCGGGAGTAAGAGGGAGTCGCTACAATGAGCAGTTCTTC. It is translated as CASSRLAGVRGSRYNEQFF.

This clonotype was recorded a few times. This sequence joins TRBV7-3 and TRBJ2-3; D assignment may be TRBD1 or TRBD2 (5 bases each). V was pared by 1 base and J by 4 bases, with 15 bases between. CDR3 size: 16 residues. Germline values: CDR1 SGHTA, CDR2 FQGTGA. CDR3 amino acids: CASSLRGDVIADTQYF. CDR3 DNA: TGTGCCAGCAGCTTAAGAGGGGACGTGATAGCAGATACGCAGTATTTT.

This clonotype has only one observation. V and J are TRBV3-1 and TRBJ2-1; the D is unclear. Germline V gene lookup returns CDR1 LGHDT and CDR2 YNNKEL (reference sequence). The CDR3 spans 13 residues. The V end was cut by 2 bases, the J end by 4 bases, with 6 bases between. The DNA for the CDR3 is TGTGCCAGCAGCCAAATGTCATACAATGAGCAGTTCTTC. As protein: CASSQMSYNEQFF.

The chain carries TRBV7-2 and TRBJ1-5; D unclear. The CDR3 has 16 amino acids. Trimming shortened V by 5 bases and J by 0 bases, and 14 bases separated the two germline ends. Germline lookup yields CDR1 SGHTA and CDR2 FQGNSA. The DNA for the CDR3 is TGTGCCAGCAGCCTCTTCTCGGGAGTTAGCAATCAGCCCCAGCATTTT. Amino acid sequence: CASSLFSGVSNQPQHF.

This clonotype appeared a few times. The chain joins TRBV20-1 to TRBJ2-7; no definite D call. Per the germline V gene, CDR1 is DFQATT and CDR2 is SNEGSKA (reference sequence). Trimming stripped 0 bases from V and 4 bases from J, with 13 bases between. This CDR3 has 14 amino acids. The CDR3 DNA follows: TGCAGTGCTAGAGATTGGCGACTTTCTTACGAGCAGTACTTC. This encodes CSARDWRLSYEQYF.

V gene TRBV6-1 combines with J gene TRBJ2-6; no definite D call. The CDR3 contains 14 residues. Trimming cost V 5 bases and J 3 bases, with 8 bases left between them. Germline V gives CDR1 MNHNS, CDR2 SASEGT. In DNA, the CDR3 is TGTGCCAGCAGTCCCTTTTATGGGGCCAACGTCCTGACTTTC. Translated: CASSPFYGANVLTF.

This chain connects TRBV7-8 to TRBJ2-7; D remains ambiguous. There are 13 residues in the CDR3. V was pared by 5 bases and J by 3 bases, with 11 bases between. Germline assignment: CDR1 SGHVS and CDR2 FQNEAQ. This chain's CDR3 is CASSLGHGYEQYF. CDR3 bases: TGTGCCAGCAGCCTCGGGCATGGCTACGAGCAGTACTTC.

This chain uses TRBV4-1 with TRBJ1-3, with D tentatively TRBD1 (5 bases). This CDR3 contains 18 residues. Germline loops: CDR1 MGHRA, CDR2 YSYEKL. Trimming took 1 base from V and 2 from J, leaving 18 bases between them. CDR3 residues: CASSQGLVRGIAGNTIYF. For the CDR3, the DNA is TGCGCCAGCAGCCAAGGGTTGGTACGGGGGATTGCTGGAAACACCATATATTTT.

This clonotype was detected only a few times. J is TRBJ1-5 and V is TRBV6-5, with unresolved D. Trimming shortened V by 0 bases and J by 3 bases, and 9 bases separated the two germline ends. CDR1 and CDR2 (germline): MNHEY, SVGAGI. The CDR3 runs 15 residues. CDR3 sequence (DNA): TGTGCCAGCAGTTACTCAGCGGTCTCCAATCAGCCCCAGCATTTT. Encoded protein: CASSYSAVSNQPQHF.

The CDR3 region is CASSADRANTGELFF. DNA of the CDR3: TGTGCCAGCAGCGCGGACAGGGCGAACACCGGGGAGCTGTTTTTT. The rearrangement links TRBV7-9 to TRBJ2-2; TRBD1 matches 8 bases. Germline assignment: CDR1 SEHNR and CDR2 FQNEAQ (reference sequence). The CDR3 contains 15 residues. With V trimmed by 5 bases and J by 0 bases, 2 bases remained unmatched.

This clonotype has just a few counts. The chain combines TRBV13 with TRBJ1-3; 9 positions match TRBD1. The CDR3 has 18 amino acids. CDR1 is PRHDT, CDR2 FYEKMQ, per germline (reference sequence). The J segment lost 0 bases and the V segment lost 5 bases, leaving 11 bases of the junction unmatched. CDR3 region: CASSAFIMTGGSGNTIYF. Written as DNA, the CDR3 is TGTGCCAGCAGCGCCTTTATTATGACAGGGGGCTCTGGAAACACCATATATTTT.

In this sample, this clonotype turned up a few times. The gene calls are TRBV5-1 and TRBJ1-1; unclear D gene. V dropped 0 bases and J dropped 3 bases, with 6 bases sitting between them. This CDR3 comprises 13 residues. The germline V gene encodes CDR1 SGHRS and CDR2 YFSETQ. This chain's CDR3 is CASSLGVYTEAFF. The CDR3 coding sequence is TGCGCCAGCAGCTTGGGGGTGTACACTGAAGCTTTCTTT.

The CDR3: CASSPGVSETQYF. In DNA form, the CDR3 reads TGTGCCAGCTCCCCCGGGGTGTCGGAGACCCAGTACTTC. This chain joins TRBV18 and TRBJ2-5; D is possibly TRBD2 (5 bases). The germline V and J ends were trimmed by 6 bases and 5 bases, with 13 bases remaining between them. Germline CDR1 is KGHSH and CDR2 is LQKENI. The CDR3 covers 13 residues. Full variable domain (remainder filled in from reference TRBV18 and TRBJ2-5): NAGVMQNPRHLVRRRGQEARLRCSPMKGHSHVYWYRQLPEEGLKFMVYLQKENIIDESGMPKERFSAEFPKEGPSILRIQQVVRGDSAAYFCASSPGVSETQYFGPGTRLLVL.

The chain has TRBV12-3 or TRBV12-4 and TRBJ2-3; D unresolved. V was clipped by 5 bases and J by 8 bases, with 14 bases between them. This CDR3 region has 13 residues. CDR3 in amino acids: CASSPFSSGTQYF. For the CDR3, the DNA is TGTGCCAGCAGTCCTTTCAGCAGTGGTACGCAGTATTTT.